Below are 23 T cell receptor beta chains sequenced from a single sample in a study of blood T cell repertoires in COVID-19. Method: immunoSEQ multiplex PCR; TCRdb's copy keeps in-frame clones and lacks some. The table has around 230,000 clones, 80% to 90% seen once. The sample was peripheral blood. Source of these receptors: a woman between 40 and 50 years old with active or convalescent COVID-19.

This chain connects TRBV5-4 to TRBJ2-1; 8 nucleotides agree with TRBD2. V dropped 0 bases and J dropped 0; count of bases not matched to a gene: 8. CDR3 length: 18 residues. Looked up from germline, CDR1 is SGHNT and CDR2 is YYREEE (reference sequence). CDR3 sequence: CASSLEGAGDTSYNEQFF. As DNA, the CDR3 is TGTGCCAGCAGCTTGGAGGGAGCGGGAGATACCTCCTACAATGAGCAGTTCTTC.

Here the CDR3 reads CATSRGEGGQETQYF. DNA of the CDR3: TGTGCCACCAGCAGAGGAGAAGGGGGCCAAGAGACCCAGTACTTC. This chain links TRBV15 with TRBJ2-5; TRBD1 might be the D (6 bases). Deletions cut 1 base from V and 1 base from J, with 10 bases between. CDR1 is LNHNV and CDR2 is YYDKDF in the germline V gene (reference sequence). The CDR3 sequence is 15 residues long.

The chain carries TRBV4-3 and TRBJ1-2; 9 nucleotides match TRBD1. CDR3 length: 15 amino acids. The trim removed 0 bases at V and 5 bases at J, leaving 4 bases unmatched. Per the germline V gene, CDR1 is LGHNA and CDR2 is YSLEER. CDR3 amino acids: CASSQEDRGSYGYTF. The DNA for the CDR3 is TGCGCCAGCAGCCAAGAGGACAGGGGCTCATATGGCTACACCTTC.

The CDR3 region is CASSESRGQPQHF. The CDR3 coding sequence is TGTGCCAGCAGTGAATCGAGAGGCCAGCCCCAGCATTTT. This chain joins TRBV6-1 and TRBJ1-5, with D uncertain. The CDR3 has 13 residues. V was trimmed by 2 bases and J by 7 bases, leaving 9 bases between them. Germline V gene lookup returns CDR1 MNHNS and CDR2 SASEGT.

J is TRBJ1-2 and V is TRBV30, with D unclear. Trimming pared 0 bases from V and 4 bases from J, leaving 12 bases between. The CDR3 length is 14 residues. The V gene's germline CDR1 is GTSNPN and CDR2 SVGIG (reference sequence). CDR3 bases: TGTGCCTGGAGTGTCCGGGGTTTTGGCTATGGCTACACCTTC. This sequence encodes CAWSVRGFGYGYTF. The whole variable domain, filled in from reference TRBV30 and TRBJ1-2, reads SQTIHQWPATLVQPVGSPLSLECTVEGTSNPNLYWYRQAAGRGLQLLFYSVGIGQISSEVPQNLSASRPQDRQFILSSKKLLLSDSGFYLCAWSVRGFGYGYTFGSGTRLTVV.

DNA of the CDR3: TGTGCCAGCAGCGTAGTAGCGGGCGGAGGGGAAGCTTTCTTT. Translation gives CASSVVAGGGEAFF. The chain employs TRBV9 and TRBJ1-1; no definite D call. With 0 bases removed from V and 8 bases from J, the gap between germline ends came to 14 bases. This CDR3 has 14 residues. CDR1 is SGDLS and CDR2 is YYNGEE in the germline V gene.

The CDR3 region is CASSVRRSSYEQYF. In DNA, the CDR3 is TGTGCCAGCAGTGTAAGGCGGAGCTCCTACGAGCAGTACTTC. The V and J genes are TRBV2 and TRBJ2-7, with D uncertain. This CDR3 spans 14 amino acids. The V gene lost 4 bases and the J gene lost 0 bases, with 10 bases spanning the gap. Germline-derived CDR1 and CDR2 are SNHLY and FYNNEI.

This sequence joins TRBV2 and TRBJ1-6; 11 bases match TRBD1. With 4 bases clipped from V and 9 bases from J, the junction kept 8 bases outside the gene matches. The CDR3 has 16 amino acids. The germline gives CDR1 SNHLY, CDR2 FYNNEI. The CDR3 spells CASSADSGTGGSPLHF. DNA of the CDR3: TGTGCCAGCAGTGCAGACTCCGGGACAGGGGGTTCACCCCTCCACTTT.

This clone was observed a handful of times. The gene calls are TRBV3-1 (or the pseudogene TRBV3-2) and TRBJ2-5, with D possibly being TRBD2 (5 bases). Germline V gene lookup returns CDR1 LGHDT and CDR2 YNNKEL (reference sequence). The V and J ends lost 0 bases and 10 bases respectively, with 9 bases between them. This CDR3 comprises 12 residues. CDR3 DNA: TGTGCCAGCAGCCAAGATACGGGGATCCAGTACTTC. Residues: CASSQDTGIQYF.

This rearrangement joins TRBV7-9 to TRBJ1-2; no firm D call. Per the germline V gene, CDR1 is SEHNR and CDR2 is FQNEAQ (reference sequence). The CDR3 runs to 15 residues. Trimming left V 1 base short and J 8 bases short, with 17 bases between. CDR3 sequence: CASSLGARKGLGYTF. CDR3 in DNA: TGTGCCAGCAGCTTAGGGGCCAGGAAAGGATTAGGCTACACCTTC.

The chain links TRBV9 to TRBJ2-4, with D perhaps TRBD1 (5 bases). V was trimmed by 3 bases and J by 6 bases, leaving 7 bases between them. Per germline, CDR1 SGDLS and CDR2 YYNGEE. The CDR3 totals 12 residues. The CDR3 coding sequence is TGTGCCAGCAGCGCTAGGGGAAACATTCAGTACTTC. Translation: CASSARGNIQYF.

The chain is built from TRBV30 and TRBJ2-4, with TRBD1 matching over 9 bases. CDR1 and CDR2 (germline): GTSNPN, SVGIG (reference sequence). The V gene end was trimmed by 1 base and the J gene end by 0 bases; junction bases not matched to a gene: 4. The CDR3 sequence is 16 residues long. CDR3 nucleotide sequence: TGTGCCTGGAGTGCGGACAGGGGCCTAGCCAAAAACATTCAGTACTTC. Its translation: CAWSADRGLAKNIQYF.

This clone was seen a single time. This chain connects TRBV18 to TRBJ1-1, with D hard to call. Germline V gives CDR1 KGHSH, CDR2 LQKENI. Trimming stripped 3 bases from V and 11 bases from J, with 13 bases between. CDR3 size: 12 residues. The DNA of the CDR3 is TGTGCCAGCTCACCGCGCCCGACTACGGCTTTCTTT. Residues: CASSPRPTTAFF.

The CDR3 DNA follows: TGTGCCAGCAGTTCGGACAGGGGGACTGAAAAACTGTTTTTT. As protein: CASSSDRGTEKLFF. The chain employs TRBV27 and TRBJ1-4, with TRBD1 matching over 10 bases. The CDR3 is 14 amino acids. Germline trimming cut 4 bases from V and 7 bases from J; bases unmatched to any gene: 3. The germline V gene has CDR1 MNHEY and CDR2 SMNVEV (reference sequence).

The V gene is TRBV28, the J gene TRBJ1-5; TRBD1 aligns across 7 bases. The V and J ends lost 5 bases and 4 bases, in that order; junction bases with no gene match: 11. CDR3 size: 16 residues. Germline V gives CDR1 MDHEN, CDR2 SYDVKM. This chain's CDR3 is CASSPVGRGRNQPQHF. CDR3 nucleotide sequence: TGTGCCAGCAGTCCCGTCGGAAGGGGGCGGAATCAGCCCCAGCATTTT.

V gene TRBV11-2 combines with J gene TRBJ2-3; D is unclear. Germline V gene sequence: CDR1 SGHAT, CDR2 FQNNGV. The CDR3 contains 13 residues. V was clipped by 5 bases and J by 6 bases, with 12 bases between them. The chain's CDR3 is CASSPYLADTQYF. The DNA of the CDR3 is TGTGCCAGCAGCCCTTATTTGGCCGATACGCAGTATTTT.

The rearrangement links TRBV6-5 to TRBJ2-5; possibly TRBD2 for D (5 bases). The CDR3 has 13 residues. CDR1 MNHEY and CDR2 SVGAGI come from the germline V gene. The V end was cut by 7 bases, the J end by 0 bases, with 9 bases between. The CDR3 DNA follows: TGTGCCAGCATGAGGGCTAACCAAGAGACCCAGTACTTC. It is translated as CASMRANQETQYF.

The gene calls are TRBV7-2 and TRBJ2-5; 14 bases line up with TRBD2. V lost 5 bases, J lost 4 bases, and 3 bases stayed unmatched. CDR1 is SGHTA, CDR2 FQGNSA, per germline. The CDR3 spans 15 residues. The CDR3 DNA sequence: TGTGCCAGCAGCATCGGACTAGCGGGAGGAGAGACCCAGTACTTC. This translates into CASSIGLAGGETQYF.

CDR3 nucleotides: TGTGCCAGCAGCCGAAGCCTACCATCCCCGGGACAACGGTCAGAGTGGAATTCACCCCTCCACTTT. This encodes CASSRSLPSPGQRSEWNSPLHF. The genes are TRBV2 and TRBJ1-6, with D perhaps matching TRBD1 (6 bases). The CDR3 has 22 residues. Trimming took 6 bases from V and 7 from J, leaving 37 bases between them. Germline V gene lookup returns CDR1 SNHLY and CDR2 FYNNEI.

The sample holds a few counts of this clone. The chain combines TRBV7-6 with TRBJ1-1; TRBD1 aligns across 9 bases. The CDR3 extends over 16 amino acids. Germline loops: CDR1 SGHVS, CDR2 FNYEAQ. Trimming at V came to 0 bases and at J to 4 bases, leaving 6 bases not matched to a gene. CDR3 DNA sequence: TGTGCCAGCAGCTTAGCGTCCCCGGACAGGGGCACTGAAGCTTTCTTT. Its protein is CASSLASPDRGTEAFF.

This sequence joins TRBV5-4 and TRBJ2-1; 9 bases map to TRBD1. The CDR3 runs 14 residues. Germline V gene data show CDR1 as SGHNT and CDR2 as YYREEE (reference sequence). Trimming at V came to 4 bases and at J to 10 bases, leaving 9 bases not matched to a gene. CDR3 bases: TGTGCCAGCAGCCGGGACAGGGCCGAGATGGAGCAGTTCTTC. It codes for CASSRDRAEMEQFF.

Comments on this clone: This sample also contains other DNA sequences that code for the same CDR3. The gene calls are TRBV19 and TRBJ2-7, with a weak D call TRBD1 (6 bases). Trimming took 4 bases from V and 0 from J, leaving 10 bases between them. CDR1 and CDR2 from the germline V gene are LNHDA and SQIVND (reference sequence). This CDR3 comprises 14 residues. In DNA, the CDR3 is TGTGCCAGTAGTACGGGACAAGGCTCCTACGAGCAGTACTTC. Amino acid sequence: CASSTGQGSYEQYF.

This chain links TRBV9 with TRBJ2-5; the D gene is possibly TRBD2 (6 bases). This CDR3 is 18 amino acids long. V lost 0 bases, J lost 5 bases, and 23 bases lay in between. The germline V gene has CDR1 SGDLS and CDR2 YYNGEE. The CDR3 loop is CASSVDAGQLRARETQYF. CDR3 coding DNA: TGTGCCAGCAGCGTAGATGCGGGGCAGCTGAGGGCGCGGGAGACCCAGTACTTC.